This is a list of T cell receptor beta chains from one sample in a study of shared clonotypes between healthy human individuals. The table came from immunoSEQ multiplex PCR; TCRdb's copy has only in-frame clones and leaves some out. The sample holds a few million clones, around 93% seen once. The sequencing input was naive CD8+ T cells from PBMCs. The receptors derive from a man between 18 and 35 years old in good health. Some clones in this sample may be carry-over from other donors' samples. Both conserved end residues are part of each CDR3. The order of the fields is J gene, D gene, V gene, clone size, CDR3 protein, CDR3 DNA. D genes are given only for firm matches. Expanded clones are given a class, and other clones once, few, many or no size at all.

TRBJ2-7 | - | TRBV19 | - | CASQDGSYEQYF | TGTGCCAGTCAGGACGGGTCCTACGAGCAGTACTTC
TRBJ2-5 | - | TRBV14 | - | CASSPVLGETQYF | TGTGCCAGCAGCCCCGTCCTGGGGGAGACCCAGTACTTC
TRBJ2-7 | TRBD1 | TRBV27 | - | CASSQQGDSSYEQYF | TGTGCCAGCAGCCAGCAGGGGGACAGCTCCTACGAGCAGTACTTC
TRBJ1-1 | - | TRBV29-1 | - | CSVEGEGIEAFF | TGCAGCGTTGAAGGGGAGGGTATTGAAGCTTTCTTT
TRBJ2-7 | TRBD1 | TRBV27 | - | CASSDRGLDEQYF | TGTGCCAGCAGTGACAGGGGACTGGACGAGCAGTACTTC
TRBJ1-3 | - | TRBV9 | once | CASSFPRGQSPPSSGNTIYF | TGTGCCAGCAGCTTCCCCCGAGGACAATCTCCCCCCTCCTCTGGAAACACCATATATTTT
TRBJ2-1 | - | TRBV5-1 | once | CASSSPARLQSHNEQFF | TGCGCCAGCAGCTCCCCCGCGAGGCTCCAGAGTCACAATGAGCAGTTCTTC
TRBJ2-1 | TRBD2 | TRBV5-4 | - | CASSLALAGANEQFF | TGTGCCAGCAGCTTGGCACTAGCGGGAGCCAATGAGCAGTTCTTC
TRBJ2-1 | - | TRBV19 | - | CASSATSYNEQFF | TGTGCCAGTAGTGCAACCTCCTACAATGAGCAGTTCTTC
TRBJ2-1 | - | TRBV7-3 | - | CASSLVSGIYNEQFF | TGTGCCAGCAGCTTAGTGTCTGGGATCTACAATGAGCAGTTCTTC
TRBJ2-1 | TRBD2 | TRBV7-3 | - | CASSLTAAGVLDEQFF | TGTGCCAGCAGCTTAACGGCAGCGGGAGTTCTCGATGAGCAGTTCTTC
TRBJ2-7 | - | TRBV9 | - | CASSASGTGSYEQYF | TGTGCCAGCAGCGCATCCGGGACTGGGTCCTACGAGCAGTACTTC
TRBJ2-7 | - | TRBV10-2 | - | CASSEGKVDYEQYF | TGCGCCAGCAGTGAAGGGAAAGTCGACTACGAGCAGTACTTC
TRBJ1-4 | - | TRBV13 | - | CASRGTTNEKLFF | TGTGCCAGCAGGGGGACAACTAATGAAAAACTGTTTTTT
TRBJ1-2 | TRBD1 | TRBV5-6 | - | CASSFSTAGQGTYGYTF | TGTGCCAGCAGCTTTTCAACTGCGGGACAGGGAACCTATGGCTACACCTTC
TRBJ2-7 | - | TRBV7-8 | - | CASTLGGGTDYEQYF | TGTGCCAGCACCCTAGGGGGCGGGACAGACTACGAGCAGTACTTC
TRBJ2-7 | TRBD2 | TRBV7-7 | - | CASSQGPGLAGWEQYF | TGTGCCAGCAGCCAAGGACCGGGACTAGCGGGATGGGAGCAGTACTTC
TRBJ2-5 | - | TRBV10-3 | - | CAISESSTGTEYQETQYF | TGTGCCATCAGTGAGTCCTCAACCGGGACGGAGTACCAAGAGACCCAGTACTTC
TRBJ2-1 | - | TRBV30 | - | CAWTLSGANEQFF | TGTGCCTGGACCCTCAGTGGGGCGAATGAGCAGTTCTTC
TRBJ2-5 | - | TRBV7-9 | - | CASSLLGPPGETQYF | TGTGCCAGCAGCTTGTTGGGCCCTCCGGGGGAGACCCAGTACTTC
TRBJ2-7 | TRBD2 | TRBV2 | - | CASRVTSGLTEQYF | TGTGCCAGCAGGGTGACTAGCGGTCTAACGGAGCAGTACTTC
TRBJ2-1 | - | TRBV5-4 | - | CASSLLRETYNEQFF | TGTGCCAGCAGCTTGCTACGGGAGACTTACAATGAGCAGTTCTTC
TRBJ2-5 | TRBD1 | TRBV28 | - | CASSSSGQPELQETQYF | TGTGCCAGCAGTTCCTCGGGACAGCCAGAGCTTCAAGAGACCCAGTACTTC
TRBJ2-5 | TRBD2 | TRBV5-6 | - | CASRPQREGPQETQYF | TGTGCCAGCAGACCTCAGCGGGAGGGCCCTCAGGAGACCCAGTACTTC
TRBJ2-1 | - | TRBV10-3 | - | CAISESSGQVNEQFF | TGTGCCATCAGTGAGTCGTCCGGACAAGTAAATGAGCAGTTCTTC
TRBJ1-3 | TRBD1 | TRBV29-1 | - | CSVFLQGGPSGNTIYF | TGCAGCGTTTTCTTACAGGGGGGGCCCTCTGGAAACACCATATATTTT
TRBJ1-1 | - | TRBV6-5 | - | CASTDRGRNTEAFF | TGTGCCAGCACCGATAGGGGACGAAACACTGAAGCTTTCTTT
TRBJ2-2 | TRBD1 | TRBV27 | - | CASRDRGRPGELFF | TGTGCCAGCAGGGACAGGGGGCGTCCCGGGGAGCTGTTTTTT
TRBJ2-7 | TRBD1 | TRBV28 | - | CASSQTGFKYEQYF | TGTGCCAGCAGCCAGACAGGGTTTAAGTACGAGCAGTACTTC
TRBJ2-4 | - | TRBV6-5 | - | CATKTDAKNIQYF | TGTGCCACCAAAACGGACGCCAAAAACATTCAGTACTTC
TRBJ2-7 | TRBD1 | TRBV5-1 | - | CASSIEGTGFTYEQYF | TGCGCCAGCAGCATAGAAGGGACAGGGTTCACCTACGAGCAGTACTTC
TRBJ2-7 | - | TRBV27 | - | CASSLRTLPYEQYF | TGTGCCAGCAGTCTCAGGACTCTTCCCTACGAGCAGTACTTC
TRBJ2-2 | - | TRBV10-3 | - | CAISDGGTGTGELFF | TGTGCCATCAGTGATGGGGGGACCGGTACCGGGGAGCTGTTTTTT
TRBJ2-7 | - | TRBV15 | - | CATSSGYEQYF | TGTGCCACCAGTTCGGGCTACGAGCAGTACTTC
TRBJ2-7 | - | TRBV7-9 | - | CASSFARGRSSYEQYF | TGTGCCAGCAGCTTCGCCCGGGGGCGATCTAGCTACGAGCAGTACTTC
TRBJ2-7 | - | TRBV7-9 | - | CASSLAFDEQYF | TGTGCCAGCAGCTTAGCGTTCGACGAGCAGTACTTC
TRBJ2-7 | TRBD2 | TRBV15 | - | CATLGSSGLVREQYF | TGTGCCACCCTCGGGAGTAGCGGGCTTGTGAGGGAGCAGTACTTC
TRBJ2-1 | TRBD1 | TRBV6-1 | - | CASSWTGGANEQFF | TGTGCCAGCAGTTGGACAGGGGGGGCGAATGAGCAGTTCTTC
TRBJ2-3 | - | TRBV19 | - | CASSAVFSTDTQYF | TGTGCCAGTAGCGCAGTTTTTAGCACAGATACGCAGTATTTT
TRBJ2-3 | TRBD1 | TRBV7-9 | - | CASSSNPGTATWDTQYF | TGTGCCAGCAGTTCCAATCCCGGGACAGCGACTTGGGATACGCAGTATTTT
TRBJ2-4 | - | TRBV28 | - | CASSVGLNIQYF | TGTGCCAGCAGTGTTGGCCTAAACATTCAGTACTTC
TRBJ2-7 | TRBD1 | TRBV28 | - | CASSSRTGLTYEQYF | TGTGCCAGCAGTTCCCGGACAGGGTTGACCTACGAGCAGTACTTC
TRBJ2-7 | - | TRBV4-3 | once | CASSQGGSVPYEQYF | TGCGCCAGCAGCCAAGGAGGTAGCGTGCCCTACGAGCAGTACTTC